The TCR beta chain under discussion was sequenced for a study of blood T cell repertoires in COVID-19. V lost 1 base and J 6 bases, leaving 15 bases between the germline ends. Germline values: CDR1 LGHNT, CDR2 FRNRAP. CDR3 length: 15 amino acids. TCRdb's copy holds only in-frame clones and misses some; the assay was immunoSEQ multiplex PCR. The sample contains tens of thousands of clones, roughly 80% of which appear only once. The receptor was derived from a woman in her sixties or seventies with acute or convalescent COVID-19. V usage is TRBV12-5 and J usage is TRBJ2-5, with D perhaps TRBD1 (6 bases). Sample: peripheral blood. The CDR3 DNA follows: TGTGCTAGTGGTTTGGGGACAGATCAAGTAAAGACCCAGTACTTC. Its translation: CASGLGTDQVKTQYF. Full variable domain (missing parts from reference TRBV12-5 and TRBJ2-5): DARVTQTPRHKVTEMGQEVTMRCQPILGHNTVFWYRQTMMQGLELLAYFRNRAPLDDSGMPKDRFSAEMPDATLATLKIQPSEPRDSAVYFCASGLGTDQVKTQYFGPGTRLLVL.